This is a list of T cell receptor beta chains from one sample in a study of T cell responses to AZD1222 COVID-19 vaccine. Here immunoSEQ multiplex PCR was the method, and the copy in TCRdb shows in-frame clones only, minus some. This sample has around 150,000 clones, with almost 85% found just once. Sequenced material: peripheral blood, taken 28 days after the second dose of the MenACWY control vaccine. These receptors were taken from an adult who received the MenACWY meningococcal vaccine as a control. Both conserved end residues are part of each CDR3. D genes are given only for firm matches. Clone size appears in some rows only: once, few, many, or a class for an expanded clone.

d_call: NA
v_call: TRBV5-6
clone_size: NA
j_call: TRBJ1-6
cdr3_aa: CASSLIGGAFTPLHF
cdr3_nt: TGTGCCAGCAGCTTGATCGGGGGGGCCTTTACACCCCTCCACTTT

d_call: TRBD2
v_call: TRBV7-9
clone_size: NA
j_call: TRBJ2-1
cdr3_aa: CASSPGLGPHEQFF
cdr3_nt: TGTGCCAGCAGCCCGGGACTAGGGCCGCATGAGCAGTTCTTC

d_call: NA
v_call: TRBV24-1
clone_size: NA
j_call: TRBJ2-2
cdr3_aa: CATSDSGWGSRTGELFF
cdr3_nt: TGTGCCACCAGTGATTCGGGGTGGGGTAGTCGCACCGGGGAGCTGTTTTTT

d_call: NA
v_call: TRBV5-1
clone_size: NA
j_call: TRBJ1-1
cdr3_aa: CASSFVDGNTEAFF
cdr3_nt: TGCGCCAGCAGCTTTGTGGATGGGAACACTGAAGCTTTCTTT

d_call: NA
v_call: TRBV5-1
clone_size: NA
j_call: TRBJ2-1
cdr3_aa: CASSPGPGNEQFF
cdr3_nt: TGCGCCAGCAGTCCGGGGCCGGGGAATGAGCAGTTCTTC

d_call: TRBD2
v_call: TRBV7-2
clone_size: few
j_call: TRBJ2-7
cdr3_aa: CASRSSLAVTEQYF
cdr3_nt: TGTGCCAGCAGATCCTCTCTAGCGGTGACTGAGCAGTACTTC

d_call: TRBD1
v_call: TRBV9
clone_size: NA
j_call: TRBJ1-5
cdr3_aa: CASSHGQGTQPQHF
cdr3_nt: TGTGCCAGCAGCCACGGACAGGGAACGCAGCCCCAGCATTTT

d_call: NA
v_call: TRBV29-1
clone_size: few
j_call: TRBJ2-5
cdr3_aa: CSVGELQETQYF
cdr3_nt: TGCAGCGTTGGGGAGCTCCAAGAGACCCAGTACTTC

d_call: NA
v_call: TRBV18
clone_size: NA
j_call: TRBJ2-6
cdr3_aa: CASSPLPRGSGANVLTF
cdr3_nt: TGTGCCAGCTCACCACTGCCACGAGGCTCTGGGGCCAACGTCCTGACTTTC

d_call: TRBD1
v_call: TRBV7-2
clone_size: NA
j_call: TRBJ1-2
cdr3_aa: CASSLSVWTGYGYTF
cdr3_nt: TGTGCCAGCAGCTTAAGTGTCTGGACAGGCTATGGCTACACCTTC

d_call: TRBD2
v_call: TRBV9
clone_size: NA
j_call: TRBJ2-5
cdr3_aa: CASSVGPPGGAGTQYF
cdr3_nt: TGTGCCAGCAGCGTAGGACCCCCCGGGGGGGCAGGGACCCAGTACTTC

d_call: NA
v_call: TRBV2
clone_size: NA
j_call: TRBJ1-5
cdr3_aa: CASIGGFNQPQHF
cdr3_nt: TGTGCCAGCATCGGGGGTTTCAATCAGCCCCAGCATTTT

d_call: TRBD1
v_call: TRBV7-9
clone_size: many
j_call: TRBJ1-4
cdr3_aa: CASSLVFSRDRFNEKLFF
cdr3_nt: TGTGCCAGCAGCTTAGTATTTTCCCGGGACAGGTTTAATGAAAAACTGTTTTTT

d_call: NA
v_call: TRBV28
clone_size: few
j_call: TRBJ1-5
cdr3_aa: CASSPGRYGQPNQPQHF
cdr3_nt: TGTGCCAGCAGTCCTGGGCGCTACGGACAGCCCAATCAGCCCCAGCATTTT

d_call: NA
v_call: TRBV2
clone_size: NA
j_call: TRBJ1-5
cdr3_aa: CASSTGQTTNQPQHF
cdr3_nt: TGTGCCAGCAGTACCGGACAGACTACCAATCAGCCCCAGCATTTT

d_call: NA
v_call: TRBV5-1
clone_size: NA
j_call: TRBJ2-3
cdr3_aa: CASSSTGQSTDTQYF
cdr3_nt: TGCGCCAGCAGCTCTACCGGACAGAGCACAGATACGCAGTATTTT

d_call: NA
v_call: TRBV7-9
clone_size: NA
j_call: TRBJ2-1
cdr3_aa: CASSFQSAVDEQFF
cdr3_nt: TGTGCCAGCAGCTTCCAGTCTGCGGTGGATGAGCAGTTCTTC

d_call: NA
v_call: TRBV28
clone_size: NA
j_call: TRBJ2-5
cdr3_aa: CATQGGGRETQYF
cdr3_nt: TGTGCTACGCAAGGAGGAGGGAGGGAGACCCAGTACTTC

d_call: NA
v_call: TRBV28
clone_size: NA
j_call: TRBJ1-1
cdr3_aa: CASSSNPYLGAFF
cdr3_nt: TGTGCCAGCAGTTCAAACCCGTACCTCGGAGCTTTCTTT

d_call: NA
v_call: TRBV6-1
clone_size: NA
j_call: TRBJ2-2
cdr3_aa: CASSDWGGELFF
cdr3_nt: TGTGCCAGCAGTGATTGGGGCGGGGAGCTGTTTTTT

d_call: NA
v_call: TRBV2
clone_size: NA
j_call: TRBJ2-2
cdr3_aa: CASSPTASNTGELFF
cdr3_nt: TGTGCCAGCAGTCCGACAGCTTCGAACACCGGGGAGCTGTTTTTT

d_call: TRBD1
v_call: TRBV7-9
clone_size: NA
j_call: TRBJ1-1
cdr3_aa: CASSLSGRGANTEAFF
cdr3_nt: TGTGCCAGCAGCTTAAGCGGCAGGGGGGCGAACACTGAAGCTTTCTTT

d_call: NA
v_call: TRBV5-1
clone_size: NA
j_call: TRBJ1-2
cdr3_aa: CASSPEALAYGYTF
cdr3_nt: TGCGCCAGCAGCCCCGAAGCGCTGGCATATGGCTACACCTTC

d_call: NA
v_call: TRBV5-1
clone_size: NA
j_call: TRBJ1-5
cdr3_aa: CASSLIGSSNQPQHF
cdr3_nt: TGCGCCAGCAGCTTGATAGGGTCCAGCAATCAGCCCCAGCATTTT

d_call: NA
v_call: TRBV3-1/TRBV3-2
clone_size: NA
j_call: TRBJ1-1
cdr3_aa: CASSQEGGAEAFF
cdr3_nt: TGTGCCAGCAGCCAAGAGGGAGGGGCTGAAGCTTTCTTT

d_call: NA
v_call: TRBV15
clone_size: NA
j_call: TRBJ1-5
cdr3_aa: CATSRFKEGTHQPQHF
cdr3_nt: TGTGCCACCAGCAGATTTAAAGAGGGGACCCATCAGCCCCAGCATTTT

d_call: TRBD1
v_call: TRBV7-8
clone_size: NA
j_call: TRBJ1-1
cdr3_aa: CASSPSVGQTGEAFF
cdr3_nt: TGTGCCAGCAGCCCATCTGTGGGACAGACCGGCGAAGCTTTCTTT

d_call: NA
v_call: TRBV4-3
clone_size: NA
j_call: TRBJ1-4
cdr3_aa: CASSQDLAVLEKLFF
cdr3_nt: TGCGCCAGCAGCCAAGATTTGGCAGTACTTGAAAAACTGTTTTTT

d_call: NA
v_call: TRBV4-3
clone_size: few
j_call: TRBJ1-4
cdr3_aa: CASSQEAPLYNEKLFF
cdr3_nt: TGCGCCAGCAGCCAAGAGGCGCCCCTTTATAATGAAAAACTGTTTTTT

d_call: TRBD1
v_call: TRBV5-1
clone_size: NA
j_call: TRBJ1-3
cdr3_aa: CASSSGDRGNTIYF
cdr3_nt: TGCGCCAGCAGCTCTGGTGACAGGGGGAACACCATATATTTT

d_call: NA
v_call: TRBV20-1
clone_size: few
j_call: TRBJ1-1
cdr3_aa: CSARIGVEAFF
cdr3_nt: TGCAGTGCTAGAATCGGGGTTGAAGCTTTCTTT

d_call: NA
v_call: TRBV11-3
clone_size: NA
j_call: TRBJ2-3
cdr3_aa: CASSFISTDTQYF
cdr3_nt: TGTGCCAGCAGCTTTATTAGCACAGATACGCAGTATTTT

d_call: NA
v_call: TRBV9
clone_size: NA
j_call: TRBJ2-2
cdr3_aa: CASSVGPGITGELFF
cdr3_nt: TGTGCCAGCAGCGTAGGACCCGGCATAACCGGGGAGCTGTTTTTT

d_call: NA
v_call: TRBV6-5
clone_size: NA
j_call: TRBJ1-4
cdr3_aa: CASSALTRGEKLFF
cdr3_nt: TGTGCCAGCAGCGCCCTAACTAGAGGAGAAAAACTGTTTTTT

d_call: TRBD1
v_call: TRBV5-1
clone_size: NA
j_call: TRBJ2-2
cdr3_aa: CAVTGEAGELFF
cdr3_nt: TGCGCCGTAACAGGGGAAGCCGGGGAGCTGTTTTTT

d_call: NA
v_call: TRBV28
clone_size: NA
j_call: TRBJ1-2
cdr3_aa: CASSFSPGNGYTF
cdr3_nt: TGTGCCAGCAGTTTTAGTCCTGGGAATGGCTACACCTTC

d_call: TRBD1
v_call: TRBV4-3
clone_size: NA
j_call: TRBJ2-7
cdr3_aa: CASSQVRQGTYEQYF
cdr3_nt: TGCGCCAGCAGCCAAGTCAGACAGGGGACCTACGAGCAGTACTTC

d_call: TRBD1
v_call: TRBV10-3
clone_size: NA
j_call: TRBJ1-6
cdr3_aa: CAIRETGGYNSPLHF
cdr3_nt: TGTGCCATCAGGGAGACAGGGGGCTATAATTCACCCCTCCACTTT

d_call: TRBD2
v_call: TRBV24-1
clone_size: NA
j_call: TRBJ2-7
cdr3_aa: CATSGGREYEQYF
cdr3_nt: TGTGCCACCAGTGGCGGGAGGGAGTACGAGCAGTACTTC

d_call: NA
v_call: TRBV24-1
clone_size: NA
j_call: TRBJ2-3
cdr3_aa: CATSDRSLVAVGADTQYF
cdr3_nt: TGTGCCACCAGTGACCGGTCCTTAGTGGCGGTGGGTGCAGATACGCAGTATTTT

d_call: TRBD1
v_call: TRBV29-1
clone_size: NA
j_call: TRBJ1-5
cdr3_aa: CSVSTGVMSNQPQHF
cdr3_nt: TGCAGCGTGTCGACAGGGGTGATGAGCAATCAGCCCCAGCATTTT

d_call: NA
v_call: TRBV11-3
clone_size: NA
j_call: TRBJ2-7
cdr3_aa: CASSSRNAVEYEQYF
cdr3_nt: TGTGCCAGCAGCTCTAGGAACGCGGTCGAATACGAGCAGTACTTC

d_call: NA
v_call: TRBV2
clone_size: many
j_call: TRBJ2-5
cdr3_aa: CASDLNRDSETQYF
cdr3_nt: TGTGCCAGCGATCTGAACAGGGATAGTGAGACCCAGTACTTC

d_call: NA
v_call: TRBV4-1
clone_size: NA
j_call: TRBJ2-2
cdr3_aa: CASSQETRSAANTGELFF
cdr3_nt: TGCGCCAGCAGCCAAGAGACACGCTCTGCCGCGAACACCGGGGAGCTGTTTTTT

d_call: NA
v_call: TRBV6-2/TRBV6-3
clone_size: NA
j_call: TRBJ1-1
cdr3_aa: CASSSGAGGFF
cdr3_nt: TGTGCCAGCAGCTCAGGGGCCGGGGGTTTCTTT

d_call: TRBD1
v_call: TRBV28
clone_size: NA
j_call: TRBJ1-2
cdr3_aa: CASSLGQTLGGYTF
cdr3_nt: TGTGCCAGCAGTCTGGGACAGACCCTGGGGGGCTACACCTTC

d_call: NA
v_call: TRBV3-1/TRBV3-2
clone_size: NA
j_call: TRBJ2-1
cdr3_aa: CASSQVLRVGNEQFF
cdr3_nt: TGTGCCAGCAGCCAGGTCCTGAGGGTAGGCAATGAGCAGTTCTTC

d_call: NA
v_call: TRBV25-1
clone_size: NA
j_call: TRBJ1-2
cdr3_aa: CASSDLGGRGYTF
cdr3_nt: TGTGCCAGCAGTGATTTAGGAGGGCGCGGCTACACCTTC

d_call: NA
v_call: TRBV19
clone_size: NA
j_call: TRBJ2-2
cdr3_aa: CASSIESGSTGELFF
cdr3_nt: TGTGCCAGTAGTATAGAGAGCGGGTCGACCGGGGAGCTGTTTTTT

d_call: TRBD1
v_call: TRBV10-3
clone_size: NA
j_call: TRBJ1-3
cdr3_aa: CAISELQGNTIYF
cdr3_nt: TGTGCCATCAGTGAGTTACAGGGGAACACCATATATTTT

d_call: TRBD1
v_call: TRBV15
clone_size: NA
j_call: TRBJ1-5
cdr3_aa: CATGPGQGAGQPQHF
cdr3_nt: TGTGCCACCGGGCCTGGACAGGGGGCAGGTCAGCCCCAGCATTTT

d_call: NA
v_call: TRBV7-3
clone_size: NA
j_call: TRBJ2-2
cdr3_aa: CASRRGGSDIGELFF
cdr3_nt: TGTGCCAGCAGGAGGGGAGGTAGCGATATCGGGGAGCTGTTTTTT

d_call: TRBD1
v_call: TRBV5-1
clone_size: NA
j_call: TRBJ1-2
cdr3_aa: CASSSQTGGSYGYTF
cdr3_nt: TGCGCCAGCAGCTCCCAGACAGGGGGCAGTTATGGCTACACCTTC

d_call: NA
v_call: TRBV5-4
clone_size: once
j_call: TRBJ1-4
cdr3_aa: CASSDPGTENEKLFF
cdr3_nt: TGTGCCAGCAGCGACCCCGGGACGGAAAATGAAAAACTGTTTTTT

d_call: TRBD2
v_call: TRBV19
clone_size: NA
j_call: TRBJ2-3
cdr3_aa: CASGLAGGGTQYF
cdr3_nt: TGTGCCAGCGGACTAGCGGGGGGAGGTACGCAGTATTTT

d_call: TRBD2
v_call: TRBV27
clone_size: NA
j_call: TRBJ2-2
cdr3_aa: CASSLLAGGLSAGELFF
cdr3_nt: TGTGCCAGCAGTTTGCTAGCGGGAGGATTATCGGCCGGGGAGCTGTTTTTT

d_call: TRBD1
v_call: TRBV11-2
clone_size: NA
j_call: TRBJ2-5
cdr3_aa: CASSQQGAIVQETQYF
cdr3_nt: TGTGCCAGCAGCCAACAGGGGGCGATTGTCCAAGAGACCCAGTACTTC

d_call: NA
v_call: TRBV5-5
clone_size: NA
j_call: TRBJ1-1
cdr3_aa: CASSWEGTNTEAFF
cdr3_nt: TGTGCCAGCAGCTGGGAGGGAACGAACACTGAAGCTTTCTTT

d_call: TRBD1
v_call: TRBV5-4
clone_size: NA
j_call: TRBJ1-2
cdr3_aa: CASSLDPGQGAHGYTF
cdr3_nt: TGTGCCAGCAGCTTGGATCCGGGACAGGGGGCCCATGGCTACACCTTC